The sequence of this T cell receptor beta chain was determined in a study of blood T cell repertoires in COVID-19. About the research overall: The cDNA or gDNA used as material had been derived from T cells, B-cell-depleted T cells, or PBMCs.

Enrolled through a virtual design, the participants were between about 18 and 100 years of age and came from some 26 US areas. Assignments of participants to cohorts depended upon their own reported clinical history. Deletions cut 2 bases from V and 4 bases from J, with 7 bases between. CDR3 size: 13 residues. Germline CDR1 reads KGHSH; CDR2 reads LQKENI. Original methodology: Counts of nucleated cells, estimated from reference gene primer amplification, were obtained. TCRdb keeps only in-frame clones here, not all; method: immunoSEQ multiplex PCR. V, J and clone size are those of that table, while D and trimming were read from the DNA. The sample consists of about 170,000 clones, around 79% of them appearing once.

The receptor comes from a woman between 65 and 79 years old in a cohort exposed to, infected with or recovered from COVID-19 (not recorded which). Sample: PBMCs or T cells enriched from blood (not recorded which). The chain has TRBV18 and TRBJ2-3, with D possibly matching TRBD2 (5 bases). The CDR3 coding sequence is TGTGCCAGCTCACCAAGAGGGCCAGATACGCAGTATTTT. This encodes CASSPRGPDTQYF. Filled out from reference TRBV18 and TRBJ2-3, the complete variable domain reads NAGVMQNPRHLVRRRGQEARLRCSPMKGHSHVYWYRQLPEEGLKFMVYLQKENIIDESGMPKERFSAEFPKEGPSILRIQQVVRGDSAAYFCASSPRGPDTQYFGPGTRLTVL.